Listed below are T cell receptor beta chains from one sample, sequenced in a study of metastatic and nonmetastatic thyroid tumors. TCRdb re-clonotyped the PCR reads through MiXCR. The sample consists of approximately 40,000 clones, around half of them appearing once. Sequencing was done on a sample of tumor tissue. These receptors all come from a male donor with papillary thyroid cancer or a benign thyroid nodule (not recorded which). Some clones in this sample may be carry-over from other donors' samples. Each CDR3 is given with its conserved first and last residue. Fields, in order: D gene, J gene, V gene, clone size, CDR3 DNA, CDR3 protein. A D gene is named only where the DNA matches it firmly. Clone size appears in some rows only: once, few, many, or a class for an expanded clone.

D: NA
J: TRBJ2-3
V: TRBV9
size: few
DNA: TGTGCCAGCAGCGTAGTCGGTAACCCTCTTGATACGCAGTATTTT
CDR3: CASSVVGNPLDTQYF

D: NA
J: TRBJ2-5
V: TRBV5-1
size: once
DNA: TGCGCCAGCAGCTTGGATGGGGGAGTGGGGGAGACCCAGTACTTC
CDR3: CASSLDGGVGETQYF

D: TRBD1
J: TRBJ1-2
V: TRBV20-1
size: NA
DNA: TGCAGTGCCAAACAGGGGGCGGAATTTGCAGGCTACACCTTC
CDR3: CSAKQGAEFAGYTF

D: TRBD1
J: TRBJ1-2
V: TRBV30
size: NA
DNA: TGTGCCTGGAGATTAGGGGGCGCCGATGGCTACACCTTC
CDR3: CAWRLGGADGYTF

D: NA
J: TRBJ2-7
V: TRBV20-1
size: NA
DNA: TGCAGTGCCACTTACAGGGCCCCGGGGGAGCAGTACTTC
CDR3: CSATYRAPGEQYF

D: NA
J: TRBJ2-7
V: TRBV28
size: few
DNA: TGTGCCATCACCCCTCACAGGGTTGGCGGGACGGAAGACGAGCAGTACTTC
CDR3: CAITPHRVGGTEDEQYF

D: NA
J: TRBJ2-7
V: TRBV25-1
size: NA
DNA: TGTGCCAGCAGTGGCCCGACTTATTCCTCCGAGCAGTACTTC
CDR3: CASSGPTYSSEQYF

D: NA
J: TRBJ1-1
V: TRBV19
size: few
DNA: TGTGCCAGTAGTATAGACAGGGCGAACACTGAAGCTTTCTTT
CDR3: CASSIDRANTEAFF

D: TRBD2
J: TRBJ2-7
V: TRBV28
size: NA
DNA: TGTGCCAGCAGTTTGGGACTAGCGGGCTCCCACTACGAGCAGTACTTC
CDR3: CASSLGLAGSHYEQYF

D: NA
J: TRBJ2-7
V: TRBV6-1
size: NA
DNA: TGTGCCAGCAGACTGTCTGAACGACAGGCGATCTCCTACGAGCAGTACTTC
CDR3: CASRLSERQAISYEQYF

D: NA
J: TRBJ1-2
V: TRBV11-2
size: NA
DNA: TGTGCCAGCAGCTCGGGGCAGGAGTGGGGCTACACCTTC
CDR3: CASSSGQEWGYTF

D: TRBD1
J: TRBJ1-1
V: TRBV27
size: few
DNA: TGTGCCAGCAGTTTACAGGGGGCCACTGAAGCTTTCTTT
CDR3: CASSLQGATEAFF

D: TRBD2
J: TRBJ2-1
V: TRBV27
size: NA
DNA: TGTGCCAGCAGGCTGACTAGCGGGAGGGCCAGGGGGGAGGAGCAGTTCTTC
CDR3: CASRLTSGRARGEEQFF

D: NA
J: TRBJ1-5
V: TRBV5-6
size: NA
DNA: TGTGCCAGCAGCTATAGGGGTACGGGCAATCAGCCCCAGCATTTT
CDR3: CASSYRGTGNQPQHF

D: TRBD1
J: TRBJ1-2
V: TRBV27
size: few
DNA: TGTGCCAGCAGTTCTTTCGGGGACAGGCGGTATGGCTACACCTTC
CDR3: CASSSFGDRRYGYTF

D: NA
J: TRBJ2-7
V: TRBV7-2
size: NA
DNA: TGTGCCAGCAGCCAGTTGGGACAACAATACGAGCAGTACTTC
CDR3: CASSQLGQQYEQYF

D: TRBD1
J: TRBJ2-2
V: TRBV6-1
size: many
DNA: TGTGCCAGCAGTGTGACAGGGGACACCGGGGAGCTGTTTTTT
CDR3: CASSVTGDTGELFF

D: NA
J: TRBJ2-1
V: TRBV12-3/TRBV12-4
size: few
DNA: TGTGCCAGCAGCCCCGAAAATATCTATGAGCAGTTCTTC
CDR3: CASSPENIYEQFF

D: TRBD1
J: TRBJ1-5
V: TRBV20-1
size: NA
DNA: TGCAGTGCCACAGAGACGGGACAGGGAAGACAGCCCCAGCATTTT
CDR3: CSATETGQGRQPQHF

D: NA
J: TRBJ1-2
V: TRBV7-2
size: NA
DNA: TGTGCCAGCAGCCCAGGGGTTCGGGACACCTATGGCTACACCTTC
CDR3: CASSPGVRDTYGYTF

D: TRBD2
J: TRBJ2-2
V: TRBV4-2
size: NA
DNA: TGTGCCAGCAGCCTTCAAATCCCCCCGACTAGCGGGAACACCGGGGAGCTGTTTTTT
CDR3: CASSLQIPPTSGNTGELFF

D: TRBD1
J: TRBJ1-2
V: TRBV20-1
size: NA
DNA: TGCAGTCCCCCCGACAGGGTTGGATATGGCTACACCTTC
CDR3: CSPPDRVGYGYTF

D: NA
J: TRBJ2-5
V: TRBV18
size: NA
DNA: TGTGCCAGCTCACCACCCCCCAGAGTGTACCAAGAGACCCAGTACTTC
CDR3: CASSPPPRVYQETQYF

D: NA
J: TRBJ2-1
V: TRBV19
size: NA
DNA: TGTGCCAGTAGTTCTCCTAATGAGCAGTTCTTC
CDR3: CASSSPNEQFF

D: TRBD1
J: TRBJ2-7
V: TRBV5-8
size: NA
DNA: TGTGCCAGCAGCCCCTGGGACAGCTCCTACGAGCAGTACTTC
CDR3: CASSPWDSSYEQYF

D: NA
J: TRBJ2-6
V: TRBV30
size: few
DNA: TGTGCCTGGAGTGTACAAGCAGGGGCCAACGTCCTGACTTTC
CDR3: CAWSVQAGANVLTF

D: NA
J: TRBJ2-2
V: TRBV20-1
size: NA
DNA: TGCAGTGCTCCTAAGTCGGGGCAGAACACCGGGGAGCTGTTTTTT
CDR3: CSAPKSGQNTGELFF

D: TRBD2
J: TRBJ2-5
V: TRBV29-1
size: few
DNA: TGCAGCGTTGAGAGCGTAGCGGGAGAGACCCAGTACTTC
CDR3: CSVESVAGETQYF

D: TRBD1
J: TRBJ2-7
V: TRBV27
size: many
DNA: TGTGCCAGCAGTTCCGGACAGGCCCAGTACGAGCAGTACTTC
CDR3: CASSSGQAQYEQYF

D: NA
J: TRBJ2-7
V: TRBV5-8
size: NA
DNA: TGTGCCAGCAGCCTCCTCGCCGGGGGTGAGCAGTACTTC
CDR3: CASSLLAGGEQYF

D: TRBD1
J: TRBJ2-7
V: TRBV5-1
size: few
DNA: TGCGCCAGCAGCCGGACAGGGCCTAGCTCCTACGAGCAGTACTTC
CDR3: CASSRTGPSSYEQYF

D: NA
J: TRBJ2-1
V: TRBV6-5
size: few
DNA: TGTGCCAGCAGTTACTCGAACGGGCGGGCGGATGAGCAGTTCTTC
CDR3: CASSYSNGRADEQFF

D: TRBD1
J: TRBJ1-5
V: TRBV6-1
size: few
DNA: TGTGCCAGCAGTATGACAGGGGATCAGCCCCAGCATTTT
CDR3: CASSMTGDQPQHF